Below are 29 T cell receptor beta chains sequenced from a single sample in a study of T cell responses to AZD1222 COVID-19 vaccine. The table came from immunoSEQ multiplex PCR; TCRdb's copy has only in-frame clones and leaves some out. The sample includes roughly 81,000 clones, approximately 88% of them seen just once. The sample was peripheral blood, taken on day 0 of AZD1222 vaccination. The receptors here all came from an adult in good health.

This clone occurred once. This chain links TRBV5-1 with TRBJ2-1, with 12 bases that match TRBD2. Germline V CDR1 and CDR2: SGHRS, YFSETQ. V was pared by 0 bases and J by 6 bases, with 7 bases of the junction left unmatched. The length of the CDR3 is 17 residues. CDR3 sequence: CASSLDTLAGGLNEQFF. Written as DNA, the CDR3 is TGCGCCAGCAGCTTGGACACACTAGCGGGAGGCCTCAATGAGCAGTTCTTC. Supplemented by reference TRBV5-1 and TRBJ2-1, the full variable domain reads KAGVTQTPRYLIKTRGQQVTLSCSPISGHRSVSWYQQTPGQGLQFLFEYFSETQRNKGNFPGRFSGRQFSNSRSEMNVSTLELGDSALYLCASSLDTLAGGLNEQFFGPGTRLTVL.

The rearrangement uses TRBV6-6 and TRBJ2-7; D is tentatively TRBD1 or TRBD2 (6 bases each). CDR1 is MNHNY and CDR2 is SVGAGI in the germline V gene (reference sequence). V was shortened by 0 bases and J by 6 bases, with 15 bases between the two germline ends. The CDR3 covers 15 residues. As DNA, the CDR3 is TGTGCCAGCAGTTACTCAGGGGGGTATGGGAGCGAGCAGTACTTC. As protein: CASSYSGGYGSEQYF.

The chain joins TRBV20-1 to TRBJ2-5; TRBD2 is a possible D gene (6 bases). The CDR3 consists of 13 residues. Germline lookup yields CDR1 DFQATT and CDR2 SNEGSKA (reference sequence). The ends were cut back, 3 bases at V and 5 bases at J, with 13 bases in the middle. CDR3 protein: CSASPGSGETQYF. The CDR3 DNA is TGCAGTGCTAGTCCCGGGAGCGGGGAGACCCAGTACTTC.

The rearrangement joins TRBV27 to TRBJ2-5; 7 bases map to TRBD1. Germline V CDR1 and CDR2: MNHEY, SMNVEV (reference sequence). J lost 5 bases, V lost 5 bases, and 5 bases had no gene match. This CDR3 contains 13 residues. The chain's CDR3 is CASSHGTAETQYF. CDR3 nucleotide sequence: TGTGCCAGCAGTCACGGGACAGCGGAGACCCAGTACTTC.

V and J are TRBV6-5 and TRBJ2-7; D not certain. Trimming removed 6 bases at V and 1 base at J, with 7 bases between. CDR3 length equals 12 residues. Germline assignment: CDR1 MNHEY and CDR2 SVGAGI. In nucleotides, the CDR3 is TGTGCCAGCAGGGCCGATTCCTACGAGCAGTACTTC. Translating gives CASRADSYEQYF.

This chain links TRBV5-6 with TRBJ2-1; possible D gene TRBD2, 6 bases. The germline CDR1 and CDR2 sequences are SGHDT and YYEEEE. Trimming took 3 bases from V and 12 from J, leaving 25 bases between them. The CDR3 spans 16 residues. The chain's CDR3 is CASSSALEEGLPRQFF. As DNA, the CDR3 is TGTGCCAGCAGCTCGGCCCTTGAGGAGGGCCTTCCAAGGCAGTTCTTC. The whole variable domain, remainder taken from reference TRBV5-6 and TRBJ2-1, is DAGVTQSPTHLIKTRGQQVTLRCSPKSGHDTVSWYQQALGQGPQFIFQYYEEEERQRGNFPDRFSGHQFPNYSSELNVNALLLGDSALYLCASSSALEEGLPRQFFGPGTRLTVL.

The chain employs TRBV21-1 and TRBJ1-1. TRBV21-1 represents a pseudogene. CDR3 length: 10 amino acids. CDR3: CASSFKVAFF. The CDR3, as DNA: TGTGCCAGCAGCTTCAAGGTAGCTTTCTTT.

The V and J genes are TRBV6-5 and TRBJ1-1; no clear D. Germline CDR1 reads MNHEY; CDR2 reads SVGAGI. CDR3 length: 13 residues. Trimming took off 7 bases at V and 0 bases at J, with 9 bases between the two ends. In nucleotides, the CDR3 is TGTGCCAGCAATGTGATGATGAACACTGAAGCTTTCTTT. As protein: CASNVMMNTEAFF.

The CDR3 region is CASSLSASYEQYF. The DNA of the CDR3 is TGTGCCAGCAGTTTGTCAGCGTCCTACGAGCAGTACTTC. The rearrangement joins TRBV6-5 to TRBJ2-7; D gene ambiguous. Germline CDR1 is MNHEY and CDR2 is SVGAGI. The CDR3 covers 13 residues. Trimming removed 4 bases at V and 1 base at J, with 8 bases between.

This clone has a single count. The V gene is TRBV5-8, the J gene TRBJ2-5; D gene ambiguous. The CDR3 has 11 residues. Between the trimmed V and J ends, which lost 0 bases and 9 bases, there was a span of 6 bases. CDR1 is SGHTS and CDR2 is YDEGEE in the germline V gene. The CDR3 loop reads CASSLDRAQYF. In DNA form, the CDR3 reads TGTGCCAGCAGCTTGGATCGGGCCCAGTACTTC.

CDR3 protein: CSVALGGLDTEAFF. The CDR3 bases are TGCAGCGTTGCGTTGGGGGGCCTGGACACTGAAGCTTTCTTT. V is TRBV29-1 and J is TRBJ1-1; weak D call: TRBD1 (6 bases). The CDR3 is 14 amino acids. V dropped 4 bases and J dropped 3 bases, with 15 bases sitting between them. Looked up from germline, CDR1 is SQVTM and CDR2 is ANQGSEA.

The chain combines TRBV9 with TRBJ2-5; 8 nucleotides agree with TRBD2. The length of the CDR3 is 13 residues. Germline lookup yields CDR1 SGDLS and CDR2 YYNGEE. With V trimmed by 7 bases and J by 10 bases, 12 bases remained unmatched. CDR3 in amino acids: CASGETGRGVQYF. Here the CDR3 DNA reads TGTGCCAGCGGAGAAACCGGGAGGGGGGTCCAGTACTTC.

The rearrangement links TRBV5-1 to TRBJ1-1; D perhaps matches TRBD1 (5 bases). The germline CDR1 and CDR2 sequences are SGHRS and YFSETQ. Trimming removed 2 bases at V and 5 bases at J, with 19 bases between. The CDR3 sequence is 16 residues long. CDR3: CASSFGLGPRGTEAFF. The DNA of the CDR3 is TGCGCCAGCAGCTTTGGGCTGGGACCCCGGGGGACTGAAGCTTTCTTT.

The CDR3 loop reads CATSRGQQNPGLRFF. The CDR3 DNA follows: TGTGCCACCAGCAGAGGCCAACAAAACCCAGGGCTACGGTTTTTT. V gene TRBV15 combines with J gene TRBJ1-4; D is possibly TRBD1 (5 bases). The CDR3 length is 15 residues. The germline CDR1 and CDR2 sequences are LNHNV and YYDKDF (reference sequence). V lost 1 base and J lost 16, with 22 bases in between.

V and J are TRBV6-1 and TRBJ1-3; no reliable D call. V lost 2 bases to trimming and J lost 0 bases, with 8 bases between them. In germline, CDR1 is MNHNS, CDR2 SASEGT. The CDR3 runs to 15 residues. CDR3 residues: CASSELGYSGNTIYF. The DNA of the CDR3 is TGTGCCAGCAGTGAACTTGGGTACTCTGGAAACACCATATATTTT.

This chain connects TRBV7-9 to TRBJ2-5, with D possibly being TRBD1 or TRBD2 (5 bases each). The CDR3 consists of 15 residues. Germline CDR1 reads SEHNR; CDR2 reads FQNEAQ (reference sequence). V lost 5 bases, J lost 5 bases, and 18 bases lay in between. In nucleotides, the CDR3 is TGTGCCAGCAGCCTCTCCTCTCGAGGGGCTGAGACCCAGTACTTC. Amino acids: CASSLSSRGAETQYF.

This sequence joins TRBV6-4 and TRBJ1-1, with D maybe TRBD1 (5 bases). Trimming cost V 7 bases and J 0 bases, with 6 bases left between them. CDR1 and CDR2 (germline): MRHNA, SNTAGT. The CDR3 totals 12 residues. DNA for the CDR3: TGTGCCAGCAAACAGGTGAACACTGAAGCTTTCTTT. This translates into CASKQVNTEAFF.

The chain uses TRBV5-1 and TRBJ2-3; maybe TRBD2 (7 bases). Trimming took 4 bases from V and 2 from J, leaving 23 bases between them. CDR1 and CDR2 (germline): SGHRS, YFSETQ. The CDR3 length is 18 residues. The CDR3 spells CASSPRSRGGAYTDTQYF. The CDR3 DNA reads as TGCGCCAGCAGCCCTCGGTCGCGAGGGGGGGCCTACACAGATACGCAGTATTTT.

The rearrangement links TRBV11-3 to TRBJ1-2; 7 nucleotides agree with TRBD1. The CDR3 totals 16 residues. J was trimmed by 4 bases and V by 8 bases; bases with no gene match: 16. CDR1 is SGHNT, CDR2 YENEEA, per germline. The CDR3 protein is CASGLPGDSSTYGYTF. CDR3 DNA: TGTGCCAGCGGGTTACCCGGGGACAGTTCTACCTATGGCTACACCTTC.

J is TRBJ1-5 and V is TRBV19; D is perhaps TRBD1 (5 bases). The CDR3 is 17 amino acids. V gave up 4 bases and J gave up 2 bases, with 18 bases separating them. Germline lookup yields CDR1 LNHDA and CDR2 SQIVND (reference sequence). CDR3 nucleotide sequence: TGTGCCAGTAGTAAGGACGGGACCAAGGTCGGCAATCAGCCCCAGCATTTT. Its protein is CASSKDGTKVGNQPQHF.

V is TRBV18 and J is TRBJ2-1; D may be TRBD1 (5 bases). V was pared by 3 bases and J by 7 bases, with 10 bases between. Germline V gives CDR1 KGHSH, CDR2 LQKENI. The CDR3 is 13 amino acids. The CDR3 DNA reads as TGTGCCAGCTCACCGGGGCTTGGGAATGAGCAGTTCTTC. This gives the protein CASSPGLGNEQFF.

The V and J genes are TRBV11-1 and TRBJ2-5; D is unclear. Germline V gene lookup returns CDR1 SGHAT and CDR2 FQDESV (reference sequence). The CDR3 has 16 amino acids. Trimming removed 4 bases at V and 1 base at J, with 16 bases between. CDR3 protein: CASSSLRLGPQETQYF. The CDR3 DNA is TGTGCCAGCAGCTCTTTGAGGCTAGGACCCCAAGAGACCCAGTACTTC.

This clone was found once. CDR3 DNA: TGTGCCAGCTCACCACCTTTGGGACTAGCGGGAGTTTCTTGGAATGAGCAGTTCTTC. Residues: CASSPPLGLAGVSWNEQFF. The chain uses TRBV18 and TRBJ2-1, with 14 bases aligning to TRBD2. Germline CDR1 is KGHSH and CDR2 is LQKENI. This CDR3 is 19 amino acids long. V was clipped by 0 bases and J by 7 bases; unmatched bases: 11.

This sequence joins TRBV29-1 and TRBJ2-7; D possibly corresponds to TRBD1 (6 bases). V lost 7 bases and J lost 2, with 12 bases in between. CDR3 length: 12 amino acids. In germline, CDR1 is SQVTM, CDR2 ANQGSEA. The CDR3: CSAQGWAYEQYF. CDR3 nucleotides: TGCAGCGCCCAGGGGTGGGCCTACGAGCAGTACTTC.

The gene calls are TRBV27 and TRBJ2-3; the D call may be TRBD1 or TRBD2 (5 bases each). The germline V gene has CDR1 MNHEY and CDR2 SMNVEV (reference sequence). V lost 5 bases, J lost 5 bases, and 17 bases lay in between. The CDR3 is 15 residues long. The CDR3 DNA is TGTGCCAGCAGTCCCTTGGGGACGGGTAGAGATACGCAGTATTTT. Its translation: CASSPLGTGRDTQYF.

J is TRBJ1-1 and V is TRBV6-5, with D possibly being TRBD1 (5 bases). V lost 6 bases to trimming and J lost 6 bases, with 14 bases between them. Germline V gene sequence: CDR1 MNHEY, CDR2 SVGAGI. The CDR3 sequence is 13 residues long. The CDR3, as DNA: TGTGCCAGCAGCCAATTCCGGGGCGCTGAAGCTTTCTTT. Its protein product is CASSQFRGAEAFF.

The gene calls are TRBV10-3 and TRBJ1-3; D unclear. In germline, CDR1 is ENHRY, CDR2 SYGVKD. Deletions cut 6 bases from V and 4 bases from J, with 10 bases between. CDR3 length: 13 amino acids. CDR3 amino acids: CAISSTQGNTIYF. CDR3 bases: TGTGCCATCAGCTCCACTCAGGGAAACACCATATATTTT.

This chain connects TRBV21-1 to TRBJ2-7. TRBV21-1 has pseudogene status. The CDR3 is 16 amino acids. The CDR3, as DNA: TGTGCCAGCAGCAAAGGAGGGGCGAAACCGACCTACGAGCAGTACTTC. Amino acid sequence: CASSKGGAKPTYEQYF.

This clone has just a few counts. This chain links TRBV6-1 with TRBJ1-1; 7 bases line up with TRBD1. Losses at the gene ends were 4 bases for V and 5 bases for J; bases not matched to a gene: 13. This CDR3 has 16 amino acids. The V gene's germline CDR1 is MNHNS and CDR2 SASEGT. CDR3 amino acids: CASSGRNRGSRTEAFF. CDR3 nucleotide sequence: TGTGCCAGCAGTGGGCGAAACAGGGGCAGTAGGACTGAAGCTTTCTTT.